These 31 T cell receptor beta chains came from one sample sequenced in a study of cytomegalovirus exposure and HLA in healthy donors. A multiplex PCR was run with 60 Vbeta primers and 13 Jbeta primers. This table comes from immunoSEQ multiplex PCR, and its TCRdb copy is limited to in-frame clones, with some not included. The sample has about 130,000 clones, approximately 81% seen once. The sequenced material came from PBMCs. These receptor sequences come from a male donor in good health and CMV-seronegative.

V and J are TRBV5-5 and TRBJ1-1; D not certain. The length of the CDR3 is 13 residues. The V end lost 0 bases, the J end lost 1 base, and 4 bases lay between the germline ends. Germline CDR1 and CDR2: SGHKS and YYEKEE (reference sequence). CDR3 amino acids: CASSLGENTEAFF. Here the CDR3 DNA reads TGTGCCAGCAGCTTGGGAGAGAACACTGAAGCTTTCTTT.

The V gene is TRBV7-8, the J gene TRBJ2-1, with D possibly TRBD2 on 7 matching bases. Germline CDR1 and CDR2: SGHVS and FQNEAQ. V was trimmed by 2 bases and J by 1 base, leaving 18 bases between them. The CDR3 runs to 18 residues. The CDR3 reads CASSLSIGQRGSYNEQFF. The CDR3 DNA follows: TGTGCCAGCAGCTTATCTATAGGACAGCGGGGATCCTACAATGAGCAGTTCTTC.

The chain uses TRBV21-1 and TRBJ2-2; TRBD2, the table's D call, lacks a check against the DNA. TRBV21-1 is a pseudogene. The CDR3 covers 19 residues. CDR3 protein: CASSIEQASGRGGTGELFF. Here the CDR3 DNA reads TGTGCCAGCAGCATAGAACAGGCTAGCGGGAGGGGGGGCACCGGGGAGCTGTTTTTT.

The chain combines TRBV5-6 with TRBJ1-1; D perhaps matches TRBD1 (5 bases). V lost 0 bases and J 1 base, leaving 7 bases between the germline ends. Per the germline V gene, CDR1 is SGHDT and CDR2 is YYEEEE. The CDR3 length is 14 residues. CDR3 sequence (DNA): TGTGCCAGCAGCTTGGTGGGGGGGAACACTGAAGCTTTCTTT. This translates into CASSLVGGNTEAFF.

The V gene is TRBV5-5, the J gene TRBJ1-5; D might be TRBD1 (6 bases). Trimming removed 7 bases from V and 2 bases from J, with 22 bases in between. Germline V gene sequence: CDR1 SGHKS, CDR2 YYEKEE (reference sequence). The CDR3 is made up of 17 amino acids. Here the CDR3 DNA reads TGTGCCAGCGCGCTTCGGGTCTCGGACAGCCGCAATCAGCCCCAGCATTTT. Translated, it gives CASALRVSDSRNQPQHF.

V is TRBV7-6 and J is TRBJ2-5; a weak D match, TRBD2 (5 bases). This CDR3 spans 14 amino acids. Trimming shortened V by 5 bases and J by 1 base, and 11 bases separated the two germline ends. The germline gives CDR1 SGHVS, CDR2 FNYEAQ. CDR3 nucleotide sequence: TGTGCCAGCAGCCCCAGTGGAGGCCAAGAGACCCAGTACTTC. It encodes CASSPSGGQETQYF. Based on the CDR3 plus reference TRBV7-6 and TRBJ2-5, the full variable domain is GAGVSQSPRYKVTKRGQDVALRCDPISGHVSLYWYRQALGQGPEFLTYFNYEAQQDKSGLPNDRFSAERPEGSISTLTIQRTEQRDSAMYRCASSPSGGQETQYFGPGTRLLVL.

Turning to this clone: The same CDR3 also results from other DNA sequences found in this sample. The V gene is TRBV7-2, the J gene TRBJ1-5; TRBD1 matches at 7 bases. The CDR3 extends over 15 amino acids. V shed 5 bases, J shed 6 bases, and the junction held 10 bases outside the gene matches. The germline CDR1 and CDR2 sequences are SGHTA and FQGNSA. CDR3 in amino acids: CASSPTGSTAQPQHF. CDR3 coding DNA: TGTGCCAGCAGCCCGACAGGGAGTACTGCTCAGCCCCAGCATTTT.

V gene TRBV7-9 combines with J gene TRBJ2-3; D is unclear. The CDR3 contains 12 residues. V shed 3 bases and J shed 2 bases, with 3 bases lying between them. Germline V gives CDR1 SEHNR, CDR2 FQNEAQ (reference sequence). The CDR3 coding sequence is TGTGCCAGCAGCTTTATCACAGATACGCAGTATTTT. Its protein product is CASSFITDTQYF. The full variable domain, rest sourced from reference TRBV7-9 and TRBJ2-3, is DTGVSQNPRHKITKRGQNVTFRCDPISEHNRLYWYRQTLGQGPEFLTYFQNEAQLEKSRLLSDRFSAERPKGSFSTLEIQRTEQGDSAMYLCASSFITDTQYFGPGTRLTVL.

The rearrangement uses TRBV19 and TRBJ2-2; 7 nucleotides line up with TRBD1. J lost 2 bases, V lost 5 bases, and 5 bases had no gene match. The CDR3 extends over 15 amino acids. CDR1 and CDR2 (germline): LNHDA, SQIVND (reference sequence). The CDR3 nucleotides read TGTGCCAGTAGTTTCCGGGACAGAAACACCGGGGAGCTGTTTTTT. Encoded protein: CASSFRDRNTGELFF.

This sequence joins TRBV5-4 and TRBJ1-4; D is perhaps TRBD1 (6 bases). Trimming removed 4 bases from V and 5 bases from J, with 15 bases in between. Germline values: CDR1 SGHNT, CDR2 YYREEE (reference sequence). The length of the CDR3 is 15 residues. CDR3 amino acids: CASSDHRDTNEKLFF. The CDR3 nucleotides read TGTGCCAGCAGCGACCACAGGGATACGAATGAAAAACTGTTTTTT.

This clone was counted once. The rearrangement links TRBV7-6 to TRBJ2-7; 7 nucleotides align to TRBD1. The CDR3 runs 16 residues. V shed 5 bases and J 2 bases; nucleotides not matched to a gene: 12. Germline-derived CDR1 and CDR2 are SGHVS and FNYEAQ. CDR3 sequence reads: CASSTHRGKGAYEQYF. The CDR3, as DNA: TGTGCCAGCAGCACTCACAGGGGAAAAGGCGCCTACGAGCAGTACTTC.

The CDR3 sequence is CAWAFSGSGQYF. In DNA form, the CDR3 reads TGTGCCTGGGCCTTCAGCGGGTCGGGGCAGTACTTC. The chain recombines TRBV30 with TRBJ2-7, with D perhaps matching TRBD2 (6 bases). V lost 5 bases and J 9 bases, leaving 17 bases between the germline ends. Germline values: CDR1 GTSNPN, CDR2 SVGIG (reference sequence). The CDR3 runs to 12 residues.

This clone was detected a few times. The chain combines TRBV21-1 with TRBJ2-6; TRBD1, the D gene given by the table, was not confirmed from the DNA. TRBV21-1 has pseudogene status. The CDR3 sequence is 19 residues long. The CDR3 DNA is TGTGCCAGCAGCAAAGTGGCGACAGCCGTACCTTACACGGCCAACGTCCTGACTTTC. It codes for CASSKVATAVPYTANVLTF.

V and J are TRBV5-5 and TRBJ2-7; TRBD1 matches at 7 bases. The J segment lost 5 bases and the V segment lost 6 bases, leaving 11 bases of the junction unmatched. The CDR3 extends over 14 amino acids. The germline CDR1 and CDR2 sequences are SGHKS and YYEKEE (reference sequence). The CDR3 region has the DNA TGTGCCAGCAACTTCCAGGGGGTCTTTCACGAGCAGTACTTC. Translation gives CASNFQGVFHEQYF.

This clone was seen a few times. V gene TRBV7-6 combines with J gene TRBJ2-7; 9 bases map to TRBD1. The CDR3 spans 15 residues. The V gene end was trimmed by 4 bases and the J gene end by 4 bases; junction bases not matched to a gene: 8. Looked up from germline, CDR1 is SGHVS and CDR2 is FNYEAQ. This chain's CDR3 is CASSSNAGQGYEQYF. CDR3 nucleotides: TGTGCCAGCAGCTCTAACGCCGGACAGGGGTACGAGCAGTACTTC.

The chain couples TRBV6-4 to TRBJ2-7; 7 nucleotides line up with TRBD1. The germline CDR1 and CDR2 sequences are MRHNA and SNTAGT. V shed 6 bases and J 6 bases; nucleotides not matched to a gene: 8. The CDR3 covers 13 residues. As DNA, the CDR3 is TGTGCCAGCAGCGCCCAGACAGGGTCCGAGCAGTACTTC. As protein: CASSAQTGSEQYF.

This clone was detected a few times. The V call is TRBV4-1, the J call TRBJ1-1; the D gene is possibly TRBD1 (5 bases). V was trimmed by 1 base and J by 9 bases, leaving 12 bases between them. Germline assignment: CDR1 MGHRA and CDR2 YSYEKL. The CDR3 is made up of 13 amino acids. As DNA, the CDR3 is TGCGCCAGCAGCCAAGTAGGGGTCGCCCAAGCTTTCTTT. This encodes CASSQVGVAQAFF.

The chain uses TRBV7-2 and TRBJ2-4, with 8 nucleotides matching TRBD2. Germline V CDR1 and CDR2: SGHTA, FQGNSA. J lost 9 bases, V lost 5 bases, and 6 bases had no gene match. This CDR3 comprises 13 residues. CDR3 protein: CASSPGGVSIQYF. The CDR3 DNA sequence: TGTGCCAGCAGCCCCGGGGGGGTTAGCATTCAGTACTTC.

V is TRBV6-1 and J is TRBJ1-1; D perhaps matches TRBD1 (5 bases). The CDR3 consists of 15 residues. Trimming stripped 4 bases from V and 2 bases from J, with 14 bases between. Germline CDR1 is MNHNS and CDR2 is SASEGT. The CDR3 nucleotides are TGTGCCAGCAGTGCCCAGGGTTTTGGAAACACTGAAGCTTTCTTT. Translation gives CASSAQGFGNTEAFF.

The chain is built from TRBV29-1 and TRBJ2-7, with D tentatively TRBD1 (6 bases). The CDR3 has 13 amino acids. V gave up 3 bases and J gave up 9 bases, with 18 bases separating them. CDR1 and CDR2 (germline): SQVTM, ANQGSEA. The CDR3 reads CSVEWTETQGQYF. CDR3 nucleotide sequence: TGCAGCGTTGAGTGGACAGAGACTCAGGGGCAGTACTTC.

This clone was recorded a few times. V gene TRBV16 combines with J gene TRBJ2-1, with 9 bases aligning to TRBD2. With V trimmed by 8 bases and J by 5 bases, 16 bases remained unmatched. This CDR3 comprises 17 residues. Germline lookup yields CDR1 KGHSY and CDR2 FQNENV. CDR3 DNA: TGTGCCAGCGGCGATTTCTACGGACTAGCGAAGGACAATGAGCAGTTCTTC. It specifies CASGDFYGLAKDNEQFF.

V is TRBV29-1 and J is TRBJ1-1; 8 bases line up with TRBD1. Germline CDR1 reads SQVTM; CDR2 reads ANQGSEA. The junction had 14 bases not matched to a gene; V was cut back by 7 bases and J by 7 bases. The CDR3 extends over 14 amino acids. CDR3 amino acids: CSARISDREVEAFF. CDR3 nucleotide sequence: TGCAGCGCAAGAATCTCGGACAGGGAAGTTGAAGCTTTCTTT.

The chain joins TRBV18 to TRBJ2-5; D might be TRBD1 (6 bases). The germline gives CDR1 KGHSH, CDR2 LQKENI. The CDR3 runs to 16 residues. The V gene lost 4 bases and the J gene lost 1 base, with 16 bases spanning the gap. CDR3 protein: CASSLWTALGQETQYF. The CDR3 DNA reads as TGTGCCAGCTCACTCTGGACAGCACTTGGCCAAGAGACCCAGTACTTC.

The chain joins TRBV7-6 to TRBJ2-1; 11 bases agree with TRBD1. The CDR3 length is 17 residues. Per germline, CDR1 SGHVS and CDR2 FNYEAQ. V dropped 0 bases and J dropped 4; count of bases not matched to a gene: 5. The CDR3 sequence is CASSLAGTGGSYNEQFF. The CDR3 region has the DNA TGTGCCAGCAGCTTAGCCGGGACAGGGGGAAGTTACAATGAGCAGTTCTTC. The full variable domain, in which reference TRBV7-6 and TRBJ2-1 provide the parts outside the CDR3, is GAGVSQSPRYKVTKRGQDVALRCDPISGHVSLYWYRQALGQGPEFLTYFNYEAQQDKSGLPNDRFSAERPEGSISTLTIQRTEQRDSAMYRCASSLAGTGGSYNEQFFGPGTRLTVL.

This chain links TRBV15 with TRBJ2-1; no clear D gene. In germline, CDR1 is LNHNV, CDR2 YYDKDF (reference sequence). The CDR3 runs to 15 residues. Trimming left V 0 bases short and J 12 bases short, with 18 bases between. The CDR3 DNA reads as TGTGCCACCAGCAGAGATACAACCCCCACCCGTGGGCAGTTCTTC. This encodes CATSRDTTPTRGQFF.

The genes are TRBV6-4 and TRBJ2-2, with TRBD1 identical over 8 bases. From germline, CDR1 is MRHNA and CDR2 SNTAGT. The J segment lost 5 bases and the V segment lost 5 bases, leaving 4 bases of the junction unmatched. CDR3 length equals 14 residues. DNA of the CDR3: TGTGCCAGCAGTAGGACAGGGACGACCGGGGAGCTGTTTTTT. Translating it yields CASSRTGTTGELFF.

This sequence joins TRBV13 and TRBJ2-2; the match to TRBD1 covers 10 bases. Per the germline V gene, CDR1 is PRHDT and CDR2 is FYEKMQ (reference sequence). The CDR3 length is 17 residues. The junction had 6 bases not matched to a gene; V was cut back by 0 bases and J by 5 bases. CDR3 nucleotides: TGTGCCAGCAGCTTAGGGGCCGGGACAGGGGTGACCGGGGAGCTGTTTTTT. The encoded protein is CASSLGAGTGVTGELFF.

The chain is built from TRBV7-3 and TRBJ2-1; 7 bases agree with TRBD2. V shed 5 bases, J shed 2 bases, and the junction held 6 bases outside the gene matches. The CDR3 is 15 amino acids. Germline V CDR1 and CDR2: SGHTA, FQGTGA. The chain's CDR3 is CASSTGGGAYNEQFF. The CDR3 DNA reads TGTGCCAGCAGCACGGGGGGAGGCGCCTACAATGAGCAGTTCTTC.

The CDR3 loop is CASSVTGTRVFDEQFF. In DNA, the CDR3 is TGTGCCAGCAGTGTCACCGGGACTAGAGTATTCGATGAGCAGTTCTTC. The rearrangement joins TRBV6-4 to TRBJ2-1; 8 bases fit TRBD2. Germline V gene lookup returns CDR1 MRHNA and CDR2 SNTAGT. With 4 bases clipped from V and 8 bases from J, the junction kept 13 bases outside the gene matches. This CDR3 is 16 amino acids long.

The CDR3 loop is CASSPEAGHLGTDTQYF. CDR3 bases: TGCGCCAGCAGCCCAGAGGCGGGCCACCTAGGCACAGATACGCAGTATTTT. The rearrangement joins TRBV4-3 to TRBJ2-3, with TRBD2 as a possible D gene (5 bases). Germline CDR1 LGHNA, CDR2 YSLEER. The CDR3 has 17 residues. Trimming stripped 4 bases from V and 1 base from J, with 18 bases between.

The chain carries TRBV28 and TRBJ2-7, with TRBD2 as a possible D gene (6 bases). This CDR3 comprises 15 residues. Trimming took off 7 bases at V and 7 bases at J, with 23 bases between the two ends. The germline V gene has CDR1 MDHEN and CDR2 SYDVKM. CDR3 protein: CASTEGGNSRGEQYF. In DNA, the CDR3 is TGTGCCAGCACTGAGGGCGGCAACTCTCGGGGGGAGCAGTACTTC.